A selection of T cell receptor beta chains follows, all from one sample in a study of T cell repertoires in cytomegalovirus infection. MiXCR, run by TCRdb on the reads, gives a single entry per CDR3 protein. The sample has about 110,000 distinct CDR3 sequences, about 30% seen once; the top ten hold around 80%. Antigens for these TCRs are unknown. The source was CD8+ T cells from cultured PBMCs, collected from culture after CMV antigen stimulation. These receptors originate from a human donor in good health (CMV status not recorded). Some clones in this sample may be carry-over from other donors' samples. The CDR3 runs from the conserved cysteine through the conserved F or W.

TRBV27 | CASSFGLYNEQFF
TRBV19 | CASSIDPGAASDGYTF
TRBV12-3/TRBV12-4 | CASRIRRVYEKLFF
TRBV10-3 | CAISAGTVGYGYTF
TRBV27 | CASSESTDTQYF
TRBV24-1 | CATSDLSGGALRETQYF
TRBV19 | CASSISSVGSTEAFF
TRBV5-6 | CASSFTPLEGQPQHF
TRBV2 | CASSPPRLQETQYF
TRBV12-3/TRBV12-4 | CASSSSGANPEQYF
TRBV24-1 | CATSDRTEPYEQYF
TRBV9 | CASSVGDRSYEQYF
TRBV28 | CASSLWAVVNTEAFF
TRBV7-9 | CASQGSNQPQHF
TRBV2 | CASDDRSSYEQYF